This paragraph covers one TCR beta chain sequence. This sample was included in a study of blood T cell repertoires in COVID-19. Study overall: Samples representing acute and convalescent COVID-19 were sourced from the United States, Italy and Spain. T cells, B-cell-depleted T cells, or PBMCs supplied cDNA or gDNA.

V gave up 3 bases and J gave up 2 bases, with 10 bases separating them. This CDR3 contains 15 residues. In germline, CDR1 is KGHSH, CDR2 LQKENI. Per the original methods: From reference gene primer amplification, estimates of nucleated cell counts were derived. Only in-frame clones appear in the TCRdb table, and some are missing; sequencing was by immunoSEQ multiplex PCR. Clonal size and the V and J genes are those of that table, whereas D and trimming came from the DNA. The sample shows about 53,000 clones, 70% to 85% of them seen only once. The sequence was obtained from a human donor in a cohort sampled during active COVID-19. V gene TRBV18 combines with J gene TRBJ1-4; D is uncertain. The sequenced sample consisted of peripheral blood. The CDR3 DNA is TGTGCCAGCTCACCGGCACGGACTACTAATGAAAAACTGTTTTTT. Translation: CASSPARTTNEKLFF.